This T cell receptor (beta chain) was observed in a study of chemoradiotherapy in HPV16-positive cancers. Turning to the study itself: Candidate HPV-specific clones and shared TCR motifs came from a couple of HPV16-positive patients.

Over chemoradiotherapy, repertoires were sampled more than once. Broader study findings: Candidate HPV-specific clones and E7-related TCR motifs grew in tumor during treatment. The functional HPV-specific definition rests on just a couple of HPV16-positive patients.

Some clones are missing from TCRdb's copy, which holds only in-frame ones; the method was immunoSEQ multiplex PCR. The table lists about 17,000 clones, over 90% of them singletons. Remarks on this clone: The antigen remains unidentified.

This CDR3 is 16 amino acids long. Trimming left V 0 bases short and J 1 base short, with 16 bases between. In germline, CDR1 is GTSNPN, CDR2 SVGIG (reference sequence). V usage is TRBV30 and J usage is TRBJ2-7; D ambiguous. Here the sequenced sample was blood, taken from a patient who underwent chemoradiotherapy. The source of this sequence is a human donor with HPV-associated anogenital cancer. The CDR3 bases are TGTGCCTGGAGTGTACCTTCACAGTTGGCATCCTACGAGCAGTACTTC. The encoded protein is CAWSVPSQLASYEQYF.